Listed here are 18 T cell receptor beta chains from one sample, sequenced in a study of blood T cells in healthy people across ages. Then a second PCR, running about 6 to 11 cycles, was carried out with a sample-barcoded 5' primer and a J-beta primer mix. Using its own MiXCR run on the 5' RACE reads, TCRdb lists one record per CDR3 protein. This sample yields 1.5 million to 2 million distinct CDR3 sequences, of which 28% are seen a single time; more than 6% belongs to the top ten. Sequencing used blood. These receptors were collected from a woman between 25 and 40 years old in good health.

The chain employs TRBV4-3 and TRBJ2-2, with D maybe TRBD1 (5 bases). The V and J ends lost 2 bases and 5 bases respectively, with 12 bases between them. Germline CDR1 and CDR2: LGHNA and YSLEER. The CDR3 covers 15 residues. The CDR3 sequence is CASSQKTEDTGELFF. CDR3 nucleotides: TGCGCCAGCAGCCAAAAGACAGAAGATACCGGGGAGCTGTTTTTT.

The V call is TRBV7-9, the J call TRBJ1-4; maybe TRBD1 (5 bases). The CDR3 is 15 amino acids. Trimming stripped 5 bases from V and 0 bases from J, with 10 bases between. Germline V gene sequence: CDR1 SEHNR, CDR2 FQNEAQ (reference sequence). The CDR3 DNA is TGTGCCAGCAGCCTCAGACAGTCAACTAATGAAAAACTGTTTTTT. Translation: CASSLRQSTNEKLFF. Variable domain in full (rest from reference TRBV7-9 and TRBJ1-4): DTGVSQNPRHKITKRGQNVTFRCDPISEHNRLYWYRQTLGQGPEFLTYFQNEAQLEKSRLLSDRFSAERPKGSFSTLEIQRTEQGDSAMYLCASSLRQSTNEKLFFGSGTQLSVL.

The chain joins TRBV20-1 to TRBJ2-2, with D tentatively TRBD2 (6 bases). From germline, CDR1 is DFQATT and CDR2 SNEGSKA (reference sequence). Between the trimmed V and J ends, which lost 5 bases and 2 bases, there was a span of 15 bases. This CDR3 is built from 15 residues. CDR3 DNA sequence: TGCAGTGCTCTAGGAGGGGCGCCAAACACCGGGGAGCTGTTTTTT. As protein: CSALGGAPNTGELFF.

The rearrangement uses TRBV11-3 and TRBJ1-2, with 7 nucleotides matching TRBD1. This CDR3 region has 19 residues. Germline lookup yields CDR1 SGHNT and CDR2 YENEEA. The trim removed 3 bases at V and 2 bases at J, leaving 18 bases unmatched. Written as DNA, the CDR3 is TGTGCCAGCAGCTTCCCGATGGGGGGAACAGGGGCAAGAAACTATGGCTACACCTTC. Protein: CASSFPMGGTGARNYGYTF.

This chain connects TRBV7-2 to TRBJ2-7, with a tentative D call TRBD2 (5 bases). The end of the DNA fits TRBJ2-5 better, so the J call may be wrong. This CDR3 is built from 15 residues. Germline loops: CDR1 SGHTA, CDR2 FQGNSA. The CDR3 region is CASSLDPGVTETQYF. In DNA form, the CDR3 reads TGTGCCAGCAGCTTAGATCCCGGGGTAACTGAGACCCAGTACTTC.

This clonotype came up many times. V is TRBV12-3 or TRBV12-4 and J is TRBJ2-7; possible D gene TRBD1, 6 bases. Trimming shortened V by 6 bases and J by 2 bases, and 11 bases separated the two germline ends. CDR3 length equals 13 residues. The CDR3 loop is CASSPGQPYEQYF. As DNA, the CDR3 is TGTGCCAGCAGCCCCGGACAGCCCTACGAGCAGTACTTC.

This clonotype was observed a handful of times. V gene TRBV5-1 combines with J gene TRBJ1-6; possibly TRBD1 for D (6 bases). CDR1 and CDR2 from the germline V gene are SGHRS and YFSETQ. The V gene lost 4 bases and the J gene lost 8 bases, with 16 bases spanning the gap. CDR3 length: 15 amino acids. The CDR3 nucleotides are TGCGCCAGCAGCCAAGACAGGCCCCACGATTCACCCCTCCACTTT. Translated, it gives CASSQDRPHDSPLHF.

In its sample, this clonotype was seen many times. V gene TRBV5-1 combines with J gene TRBJ2-5; 8 bases agree with TRBD1. Trimming took 3 bases from V and 1 from J; bases not matched to a gene: 5. Germline V lookup: CDR1 SGHRS, CDR2 YFSETQ. This CDR3 has 15 residues. The DNA for the CDR3 is TGCGCCAGCAGCTGGAATGGACAGGGCCAAGAGACCCAGTACTTC. It encodes CASSWNGQGQETQYF.

The chain has TRBV7-2 and TRBJ2-1; 12 bases align to TRBD2. Germline V lookup: CDR1 SGHTA, CDR2 FQGNSA. Trimming cost V 8 bases and J 10 bases; bases outside gene matches: 12. This CDR3 comprises 15 residues. The CDR3 DNA is TGTGCCAGCTGCCCCAGACTAGCGGGAGCGGAAGAGCAGTTCTTC. It codes for CASCPRLAGAEEQFF.

About this clonotype: This may arise from a read error, as a much more abundant clone is one base away. This chain joins TRBV28 and TRBJ2-7, with a tentative D call TRBD1 (6 bases). The CDR3 has 14 residues. The V gene's germline CDR1 is MDHEN and CDR2 SYDVKM. The CDR3 reads CASSITSDSSERYF. As DNA, the CDR3 is TGTGCCAGCAGTATAACGTCGGACAGTTCCGAGCGGTACTTC. Full variable domain (missing parts from reference TRBV28 and TRBJ2-7): DVKVTQSSRYLVKRTGEKVFLECVQDMDHENMFWYRQDPGLGLRLIYFSYDVKMKEKGDIPEGYSVSREKKERFSLILESASTNQTSMYLCASSITSDSSERYFGPGTRLTVT.

V usage is TRBV27 and J usage is TRBJ2-7; 8 bases agree with TRBD1. J lost 3 bases, V lost 2 bases, and 9 bases had no gene match. The CDR3 extends over 16 amino acids. CDR1 is MNHEY, CDR2 SMNVEV, per germline (reference sequence). The chain's CDR3 is CASSLIGTGRRYEQYF. CDR3 DNA sequence: TGTGCCAGCAGTTTAATCGGGACAGGAAGACGCTACGAGCAGTACTTC.

This clonotype has ten or more counts. This chain's CDR3 is CSARAQKDDYGYTF. The CDR3 nucleotides read TGCAGTGCTAGAGCGCAGAAGGACGACTATGGCTACACCTTC. The V and J genes are TRBV20-1 and TRBJ1-2; D gene ambiguous. The germline V gene has CDR1 DFQATT and CDR2 SNEGSKA (reference sequence). The germline V and J ends were trimmed by 1 base and 3 bases, with 12 bases remaining between them. The CDR3 sequence is 14 residues long.

This chain uses TRBV4-1 with TRBJ2-2; the D gene is possibly TRBD1 (5 bases). The germline V gene encodes CDR1 MGHRA and CDR2 YSYEKL. V lost 0 bases and J lost 6, with 11 bases in between. This CDR3 spans 15 amino acids. CDR3 amino acids: CASSQDRVLSGELFF. Written as DNA, the CDR3 is TGCGCCAGCAGCCAAGACAGGGTTCTCTCCGGGGAGCTGTTTTTT.

This clonotype came up many times. This chain joins TRBV5-1 and TRBJ2-1, with D possibly called TRBD1 or TRBD2 (6 bases each). The length of the CDR3 is 14 residues. The germline V gene encodes CDR1 SGHRS and CDR2 YFSETQ. The ends were cut back, 4 bases at V and 6 bases at J, with 14 bases in the middle. Here the CDR3 DNA reads TGCGCCAGCAGCGGGGAGGACAGCGGCAATGAGCAGTTCTTC. It codes for CASSGEDSGNEQFF.

This clonotype was seen once. This rearrangement joins TRBV12-3 or TRBV12-4 to TRBJ1-5; TRBD1 might be the D (6 bases). Trimming pared 4 bases from V and 3 bases from J, leaving 25 bases between. The CDR3 has 19 amino acids. The CDR3 DNA follows: TGTGCCAGCAGTTCGTGTTTTACGGGGGGCGTTGGAGCCAATCAGCCCCAGCATTTT. Translating it yields CASSSCFTGGVGANQPQHF.

In its sample, this clonotype was seen many times. V and J are TRBV12-5 and TRBJ1-6; D gene uncertain. Trimming took 3 bases from V and 8 from J, leaving 5 bases between them. Germline CDR1 reads LGHNT; CDR2 reads FRNRAP. The CDR3 loop spans 12 amino acids. CDR3 nucleotides: TGTGCTAGTGGTTTCGCTGATTCACCCCTCCACTTT. Amino acid sequence: CASGFADSPLHF.

There are a few counts of this clonotype. The J gene is TRBJ2-5, the V gene TRBV12-3 or TRBV12-4; 9 bases are shared with TRBD2. V lost 4 bases and J lost 5; bases outside the gene matches: 11. The CDR3 spans 16 residues. The CDR3 DNA is TGTGCCAGCAGTTCAGGACTAGCGTCAACCTCGGAGACCCAGTACTTC. Amino acid sequence: CASSSGLASTSETQYF.

This rearrangement joins TRBV10-1 to TRBJ1-1; TRBD1 might be the D (5 bases). Germline CDR1 reads WNHNN; CDR2 reads SYGVQD (reference sequence). Trimming left V 5 bases short and J 4 bases short, with 14 bases between. The CDR3 covers 14 residues. The CDR3 nucleotides read TGCGCCAGCAGTCTGGACGGGGCCTCCACTGAAGCTTTCTTT. Protein: CASSLDGASTEAFF.